What follows are 17 T cell receptor beta chains derived from one specimen sequenced in a study of beta chain features in type 1 diabetes. These TCRs are of unknown antigen specificity. General study points: Moderately but significantly shorter TCRB CDR3s were found in Type 1 diabetes patients in all four CD4+ subsets.

The isolated RNA, all of it, was reverse transcribed, so expressed TCRB transcripts were what got sequenced. The table came from immunoSEQ multiplex PCR; TCRdb's copy has only in-frame clones and leaves some out. The sample records fewer than 300,000 clones, about a tenth being singletons. Sequencing was performed on naive CD4+ T cells from blood. The receptor source for this set is a man aged 25 to 40 with type 1 diabetes.

This clone was seen only a few times. The CDR3 region is CASRPYLPLNGRTGELFF. CDR3 sequence (DNA): TGTGCCAGCAGACCGTACCTCCCGTTGAACGGTCGGACCGGGGAGCTGTTTTTT. The chain combines TRBV2 with TRBJ2-2, with D uncertain. In germline, CDR1 is SNHLY, CDR2 FYNNEI. Deletions cut 6 bases from V and 5 bases from J, with 25 bases between. The CDR3 contains 18 residues. Full variable domain (remainder filled in from reference TRBV2 and TRBJ2-2): EPEVTQTPSHQVTQMGQEVILRCVPISNHLYFYWYRQILGQKVEFLVSFYNNEISEKSEIFDDQFSVERPDGSNFTLKIRSTKLEDSAMYFCASRPYLPLNGRTGELFFGEGSRLTVL.

The J gene is TRBJ2-3, the V gene TRBV13; 11 positions match TRBD1. V trimming: 3 bases; J trimming: 9 bases; junction bases outside the gene matches: 5. CDR1 is PRHDT and CDR2 is FYEKMQ in the germline V gene (reference sequence). This CDR3 spans 14 amino acids. The CDR3 DNA follows: TGTGCCAGCAGCTTTGGGGGGGACAGGGGGACGCAGTATTTT. Protein sequence: CASSFGGDRGTQYF. Drawing the rest from reference TRBV13 and TRBJ2-3, the complete variable domain is AAGVIQSPRHLIKEKRETATLKCYPIPRHDTVYWYQQGPGQDPQFLISFYEKMQSDKGSIPDRFSAQQFSDYHSELNMSSLELGDSALYFCASSFGGDRGTQYFGPGTRLTVL.

This clone appeared a few times. This sequence joins TRBV12-5 and TRBJ1-1, with D unclear. Germline V gene sequence: CDR1 LGHNT, CDR2 FRNRAP. The CDR3 extends over 12 amino acids. Trimming took 9 bases from V and 1 from J, leaving 9 bases between them. For the CDR3, the DNA is TGTGCTAGCTATAGCGGGAACACTGAAGCTTTCTTT. Its translation is CASYSGNTEAFF. The variable domain in full, completed from reference TRBV12-5 and TRBJ1-1, reads DARVTQTPRHKVTEMGQEVTMRCQPILGHNTVFWYRQTMMQGLELLAYFRNRAPLDDSGMPKDRFSAEMPDATLATLKIQPSEPRDSAVYFCASYSGNTEAFFGQGTRLTVV.

This clone has only a few counts. This specimen includes other DNA sequences encoding the same CDR3. The genes are TRBV5-1 and TRBJ2-1; 15 positions agree with TRBD2. Germline loops: CDR1 SGHRS, CDR2 YFSETQ. The CDR3 has 16 amino acids. V was pared by 4 bases and J by 4 bases, with 3 bases of the junction left unmatched. The CDR3 region has the DNA TGCGCCAGCAGCCCGGGACTAGCGGGGGGTTACAATGAGCAGTTCTTC. Amino acid sequence: CASSPGLAGGYNEQFF.

The chain employs TRBV4-1 and TRBJ1-6; 8 nucleotides agree with TRBD1. This CDR3 has 18 amino acids. The V and J ends lost 0 bases and 4 bases, in that order; junction bases with no gene match: 8. Germline-derived CDR1 and CDR2 are MGHRA and YSYEKL. The CDR3, as DNA: TGCGCCAGCAGCCAAGACCCCACCGACAGGGGTTATAATTCACCCCTCCACTTT. This codes for CASSQDPTDRGYNSPLHF.

To note about this clone: The sample holds other DNA sequences that translate to the same CDR3. The chain combines TRBV2 with TRBJ1-1, with D tentatively TRBD1 (5 bases). There are 13 residues in the CDR3. The germline V gene encodes CDR1 SNHLY and CDR2 FYNNEI. V was pared by 5 bases and J by 2 bases, with 9 bases between. The CDR3 DNA reads as TGTGCCAGCAGTACGGGGGGTAACACTGAAGCTTTCTTT. This codes for CASSTGGNTEAFF.

This clone was recorded a few times. The V and J genes are TRBV7-2 and TRBJ1-2; a possible D gene is TRBD1 (5 bases). Trimming removed 2 bases at V and 3 bases at J, with 13 bases between. This CDR3 contains 15 residues. The germline V gene has CDR1 SGHTA and CDR2 FQGNSA. Here the CDR3 reads CASSLKGGVDYGYTF. CDR3 coding DNA: TGTGCCAGCAGCTTAAAGGGAGGGGTTGACTATGGCTACACCTTC.

With regard to this clone: An end of the junction differs from the germline gene, which may be a read error. The chain combines TRBV7-7 with TRBJ2-2; tentative D call: TRBD2 (6 bases). The CDR3 is made up of 15 amino acids. Germline V gives CDR1 SSHAT, CDR2 FNYEAQ (reference sequence). The CDR3 coding sequence is TGTGCTAGCAGTTGGGACTGGCGGAACACCGGGGAGCTGTTTTTT. As protein: CASSWDWRNTGELFF.

This clone has only a few counts. The V call is TRBV28, the J call TRBJ2-7; D is perhaps TRBD2 (6 bases). There are 13 residues in the CDR3. The V end lost 5 bases, the J end lost 3 bases, and 11 bases lay between the germline ends. The germline gives CDR1 MDHEN, CDR2 SYDVKM. The CDR3 is CASSPGSNYEQYF. In nucleotides, the CDR3 is TGTGCCAGCAGTCCCGGGAGTAACTACGAGCAGTACTTC.

This chain uses TRBV25-1 with TRBJ1-4; TRBD1 agrees at 8 bases. V lost 6 bases and J lost 7; bases outside the gene matches: 4. The CDR3 is 13 amino acids. Germline loops: CDR1 MGHDK, CDR2 SYGVNS. CDR3 sequence: CASRDRGGEKLFF. The CDR3 bases are TGTGCCAGCAGAGACAGGGGAGGTGAAAAACTGTTTTTT.

The chain combines TRBV15 with TRBJ2-7; D is unclear. The CDR3 extends over 13 amino acids. The V end was cut by 0 bases, the J end by 4 bases, with 7 bases between. CDR1 and CDR2 (germline): LNHNV, YYDKDF (reference sequence). In DNA form, the CDR3 reads TGTGCCACCAGCAGAGAATACTTGTACGAGCAGTACTTC. Translated, it gives CATSREYLYEQYF.

CDR3 DNA sequence: TGCAGCGTTGTACGGTACAATGAGCAGTTCTTC. As protein: CSVVRYNEQFF. The chain carries TRBV29-1 and TRBJ2-1; D ambiguous. The germline V and J ends were trimmed by 4 bases and 4 bases, with 5 bases remaining between them. The CDR3 consists of 11 residues. Per germline, CDR1 SQVTM and CDR2 ANQGSEA.

The V and J genes are TRBV2 and TRBJ1-5; D is perhaps TRBD1 (6 bases). This CDR3 is 15 amino acids long. Germline values: CDR1 SNHLY, CDR2 FYNNEI. V lost 4 bases and J lost 5, with 15 bases in between. In nucleotides, the CDR3 is TGTGCCAGCAGTGGGGGCCAGGGGAGTTATCAGCCCCAGCATTTT. Residues: CASSGGQGSYQPQHF.

The chain recombines TRBV7-9 with TRBJ2-1; possibly TRBD1 for D (6 bases). The germline V gene encodes CDR1 SEHNR and CDR2 FQNEAQ (reference sequence). The V end was cut by 5 bases, the J end by 9 bases, with 20 bases between. There are 15 residues in the CDR3. CDR3 coding DNA: TGTGCCAGCAGCCGACAGGACAGATCGGGGTTTGAGCAGTTCTTC. Its protein product is CASSRQDRSGFEQFF.

In DNA form, the CDR3 reads TGTGCCAGCAGCTTGGGAGGGTGGGAGACCCAGTACTTC. Residues: CASSLGGWETQYF. The V call is TRBV7-9, the J call TRBJ2-5; 7 nucleotides match TRBD2. The CDR3 extends over 13 amino acids. Germline CDR1 SEHNR, CDR2 FQNEAQ (reference sequence). With 3 bases clipped from V and 5 bases from J, the junction kept 3 bases outside the gene matches.

J is TRBJ2-7 and V is TRBV7-9; D is possibly TRBD2 (5 bases). CDR3 length equals 14 residues. Trimming stripped 5 bases from V and 2 bases from J, with 13 bases between. Germline lookup yields CDR1 SEHNR and CDR2 FQNEAQ (reference sequence). CDR3 nucleotide sequence: TGTGCCAGCAGCCCGTACGGGGATGCCTACGAGCAGTACTTC. Translation: CASSPYGDAYEQYF.

This chain connects TRBV9 to TRBJ2-3; tentatively, D is TRBD2 (5 bases). The CDR3 covers 15 residues. The V end was cut by 2 bases, the J end by 0 bases, with 10 bases between. Germline CDR1 and CDR2: SGDLS and YYNGEE. The DNA of the CDR3 is TGTGCCAGCAGCGTTGCAAGGACTAGCACAGATACGCAGTATTTT. Protein product: CASSVARTSTDTQYF.